Below, 7 T cell receptor beta chains from the same sample are listed, as sequenced in a study of T cells after yellow fever vaccination. TCRdb reprocessed the 5' RACE reads with MiXCR, giving one entry per CDR3 protein. The table includes about 58,000 distinct CDR3 sequences, approximately 7% detected once. Specimen: CD8+ T cells sorted from PBMCs, collected on the day of the first yellow fever vaccination. The receptors come from a young man who received the YFV17D yellow fever vaccine.

At least ten counts were recorded for this clonotype. CDR3 amino acids: CATSPQRGAGTYNEQFF. The CDR3 DNA follows: TGTGCCACCAGCCCCCAGCGGGGGGCCGGAACCTACAATGAGCAGTTCTTC. The chain joins TRBV15 to TRBJ2-1; 9 bases align to TRBD2. The CDR3 sequence is 17 residues long. The germline gives CDR1 LNHNV, CDR2 YYDKDF (reference sequence). The J segment lost 2 bases and the V segment lost 5 bases, leaving 10 bases of the junction unmatched.

Details on this clonotype: This may be a read error, as it is one base from a much larger clone. The J gene is TRBJ2-4, the V gene TRBV27; TRBD2 might be the D (7 bases). The CDR3 extends over 18 amino acids. Germline CDR1 is MNHEY and CDR2 is SMNVEV (reference sequence). V dropped 7 bases and J dropped 1 base, with 23 bases sitting between them. CDR3 nucleotide sequence: TGTGCCAGCACCCCTACGACTAGGGGGGGATTTGCCAAAAACATTCAGTACTTC. It is translated as CASTPTTRGGFAKNIQYF.

V is TRBV12-3 or TRBV12-4 and J is TRBJ2-7, with 8 bases matching TRBD1. The CDR3 contains 16 residues. V shed 3 bases and J 2 bases; nucleotides not matched to a gene: 9. The CDR3 DNA sequence: TGTGCCAGCAGTTTTGGGGTAGGGACAGGTCCCTACGAGCAGTACTTC. Its protein is CASSFGVGTGPYEQYF.

The chain joins TRBV6-2 or TRBV6-3 to TRBJ2-1, with TRBD1 as a possible D gene (5 bases). CDR3 length: 15 amino acids. V gave up 2 bases and J gave up 5 bases, with 13 bases separating them. Germline CDR1 MNHEY, CDR2 SVGEGT. Here the CDR3 DNA reads TGTGCCAGCAGTTACCGACAACTGGGGCACAATGAGCAGTTCTTC. Encoded protein: CASSYRQLGHNEQFF.

This clonotype was detected only a few times. The chain couples TRBV4-2 to TRBJ2-1; 8 bases agree with TRBD1. From germline, CDR1 is LGHNA and CDR2 YNFKEQ. J gave up 13 bases and V 5 bases, and 4 bases lay outside the gene matches. There are 11 residues in the CDR3. CDR3 nucleotide sequence: TGTGCCAGCAGCAACGGACAGGGACAGTTCTTC. Translated, it gives CASSNGQGQFF.

This clonotype was seen many times. DNA for the CDR3: TGTGCCAGCAGCTTAGAATCAGTCACAGATACGCAGTATTTT. Translated: CASSLESVTDTQYF. The chain links TRBV7-9 to TRBJ2-3, with D unclear. This CDR3 contains 14 residues. The V end was cut by 1 base, the J end by 2 bases, with 7 bases between. Germline CDR1 SEHNR, CDR2 FQNEAQ (reference sequence).

The genes are TRBV7-9 and TRBJ1-2; 9 bases map to TRBD1. V trimming: 5 bases; J trimming: 8 bases; junction bases outside the gene matches: 12. The CDR3 loop spans 15 amino acids. Germline lookup yields CDR1 SEHNR and CDR2 FQNEAQ (reference sequence). This CDR3 is CASSPEQGASGGYTF. DNA for the CDR3: TGTGCCAGCAGCCCCGAACAGGGGGCTTCTGGCGGCTACACCTTC.